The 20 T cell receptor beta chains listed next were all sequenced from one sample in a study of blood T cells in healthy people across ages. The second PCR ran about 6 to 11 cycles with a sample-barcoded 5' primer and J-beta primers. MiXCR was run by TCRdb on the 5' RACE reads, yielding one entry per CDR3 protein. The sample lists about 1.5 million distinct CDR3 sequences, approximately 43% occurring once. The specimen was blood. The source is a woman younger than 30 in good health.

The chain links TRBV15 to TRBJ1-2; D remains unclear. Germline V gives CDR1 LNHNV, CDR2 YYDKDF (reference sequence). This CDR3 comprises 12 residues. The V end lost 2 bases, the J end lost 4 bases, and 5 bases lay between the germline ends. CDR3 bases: TGTGCCACCAGCAGACGTAGCTATGGCTACACCTTC. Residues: CATSRRSYGYTF. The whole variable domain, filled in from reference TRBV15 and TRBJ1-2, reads DAMVIQNPRYQVTQFGKPVTLSCSQTLNHNVMYWYQQKSSQAPKLLFHYYDKDFNNEADTPDNFQSRRPNTSFCFLDIRSPGLGDTAMYLCATSRRSYGYTFGSGTRLTVV.

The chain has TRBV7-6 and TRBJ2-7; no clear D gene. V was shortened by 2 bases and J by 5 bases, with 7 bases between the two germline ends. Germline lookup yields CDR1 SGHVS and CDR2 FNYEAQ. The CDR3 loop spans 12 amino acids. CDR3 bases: TGTGCCAGCAGCTTAACAAAGAACGAGCAGTACTTC. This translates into CASSLTKNEQYF.

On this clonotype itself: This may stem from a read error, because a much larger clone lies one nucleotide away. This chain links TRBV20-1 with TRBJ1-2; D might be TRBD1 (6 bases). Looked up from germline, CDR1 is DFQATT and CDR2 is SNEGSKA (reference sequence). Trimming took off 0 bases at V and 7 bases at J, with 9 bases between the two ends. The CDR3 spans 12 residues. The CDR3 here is CSARDGGLGYTF. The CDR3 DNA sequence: TGCAGTGCTAGAGATGGGGGGCTTGGCTACACCTTC.

CDR3 region: CASSEGTEYGYTF. The CDR3 region has the DNA TGTGCCAGCAGTGAGGGGACAGAGTATGGCTACACCTTC. The V call is TRBV6-4, the J call TRBJ1-2; 7 nucleotides match TRBD1. CDR1 and CDR2 from the germline V gene are MRHNA and SNTAGT. The length of the CDR3 is 13 residues. V lost 3 bases to trimming and J lost 5 bases; unmatched junction nucleotides: 3.

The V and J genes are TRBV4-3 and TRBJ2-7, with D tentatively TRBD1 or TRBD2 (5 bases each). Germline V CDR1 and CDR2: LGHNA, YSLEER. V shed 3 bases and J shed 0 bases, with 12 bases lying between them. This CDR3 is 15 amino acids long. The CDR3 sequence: CASSQERGHSYEQYF. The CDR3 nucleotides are TGCGCCAGCAGCCAGGAGAGGGGCCACTCCTACGAGCAGTACTTC.

The CDR3 DNA is TGTGCCAGCAGGAGGGCACCGAACTATGGCTACACCTTC. As protein: CASRRAPNYGYTF. The rearrangement links TRBV5-6 to TRBJ1-2; D not certain. V shed 5 bases and J shed 2 bases, with 10 bases lying between them. This CDR3 spans 13 amino acids. CDR1 is SGHDT, CDR2 YYEEEE, per germline.

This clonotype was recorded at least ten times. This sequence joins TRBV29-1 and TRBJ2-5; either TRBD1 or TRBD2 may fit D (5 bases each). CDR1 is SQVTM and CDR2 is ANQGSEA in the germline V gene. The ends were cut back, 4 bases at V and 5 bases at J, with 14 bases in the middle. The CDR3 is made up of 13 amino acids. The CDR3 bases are TGCAGCGTTGCAGGGAGATTGGCGGAGACCCAGTACTTC. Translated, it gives CSVAGRLAETQYF. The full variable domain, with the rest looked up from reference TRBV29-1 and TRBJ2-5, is SAVISQKPSRDICQRGTSLTIQCQVDSQVTMMFWYRQQPGQSLTLIATANQGSEATYESGFVIDKFPISRPNLTFSTLTVSNMSPEDSSIYLCSVAGRLAETQYFGPGTRLLVL.

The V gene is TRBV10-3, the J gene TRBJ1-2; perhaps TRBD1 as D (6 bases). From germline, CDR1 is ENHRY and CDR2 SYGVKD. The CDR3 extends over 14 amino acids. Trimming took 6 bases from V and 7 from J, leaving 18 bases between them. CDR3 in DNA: TGTGCCATCAGGGTAAGAGCCCCACAGGGTGGCTACACCTTC. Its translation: CAIRVRAPQGGYTF.

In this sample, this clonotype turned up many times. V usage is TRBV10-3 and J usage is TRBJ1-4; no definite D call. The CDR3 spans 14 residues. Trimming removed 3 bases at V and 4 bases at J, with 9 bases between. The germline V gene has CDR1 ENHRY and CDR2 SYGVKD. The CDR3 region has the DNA TGTGCCATCAGTGACCGTCCTAATAATGAAAAACTGTTTTTT. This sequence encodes CAISDRPNNEKLFF.

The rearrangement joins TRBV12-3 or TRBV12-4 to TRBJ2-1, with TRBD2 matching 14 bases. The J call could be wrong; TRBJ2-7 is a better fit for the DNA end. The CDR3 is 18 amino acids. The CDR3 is CASSLGLAGASSYNEQYF. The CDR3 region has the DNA TGTGCCAGCAGTTTGGGACTAGCGGGAGCGAGCTCCTACAATGAGCAGTACTTC.

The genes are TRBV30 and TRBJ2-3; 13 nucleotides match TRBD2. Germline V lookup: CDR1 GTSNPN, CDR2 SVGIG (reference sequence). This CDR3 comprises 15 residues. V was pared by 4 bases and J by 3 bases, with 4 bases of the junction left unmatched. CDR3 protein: CAWTGLAGFTDTQYF. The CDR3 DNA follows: TGTGCCTGGACGGGACTAGCGGGGTTTACAGATACGCAGTATTTT.

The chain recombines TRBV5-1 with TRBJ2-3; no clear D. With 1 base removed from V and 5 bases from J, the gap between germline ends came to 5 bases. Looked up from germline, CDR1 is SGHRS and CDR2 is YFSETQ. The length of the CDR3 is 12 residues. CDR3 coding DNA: TGCGCCAGCAGCTTGATTAAAGATACGCAGTATTTT. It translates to CASSLIKDTQYF.

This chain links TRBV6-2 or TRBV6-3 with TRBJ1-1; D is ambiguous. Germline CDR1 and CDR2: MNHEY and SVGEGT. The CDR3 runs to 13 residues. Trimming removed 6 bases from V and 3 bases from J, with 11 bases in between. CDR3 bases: TGTGCCAGCAGCCCTCCTCAACACACTGAAGCTTTCTTT. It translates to CASSPPQHTEAFF.

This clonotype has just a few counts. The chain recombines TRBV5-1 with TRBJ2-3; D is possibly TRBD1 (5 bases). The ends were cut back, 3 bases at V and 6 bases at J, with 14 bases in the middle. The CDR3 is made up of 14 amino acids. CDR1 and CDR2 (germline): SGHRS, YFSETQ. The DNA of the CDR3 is TGCGCCAGCAGCTCGCAGTTTGGGGCGGATACGCAGTATTTT. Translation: CASSSQFGADTQYF.

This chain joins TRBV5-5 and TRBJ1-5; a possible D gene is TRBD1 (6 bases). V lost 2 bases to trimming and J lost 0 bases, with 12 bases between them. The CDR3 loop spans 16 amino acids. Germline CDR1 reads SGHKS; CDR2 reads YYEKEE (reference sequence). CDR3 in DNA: TGTGCCAGCAGCTTAAGGGGGGTAAATAGCAATCAGCCCCAGCATTTT. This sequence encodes CASSLRGVNSNQPQHF.

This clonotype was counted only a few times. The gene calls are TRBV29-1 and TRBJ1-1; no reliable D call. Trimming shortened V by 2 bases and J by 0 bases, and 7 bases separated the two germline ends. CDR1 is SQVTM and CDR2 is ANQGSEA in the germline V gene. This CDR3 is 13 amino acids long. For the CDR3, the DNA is TGCAGCGTTGAAAGGCCAATGAACACTGAAGCTTTCTTT. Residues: CSVERPMNTEAFF.

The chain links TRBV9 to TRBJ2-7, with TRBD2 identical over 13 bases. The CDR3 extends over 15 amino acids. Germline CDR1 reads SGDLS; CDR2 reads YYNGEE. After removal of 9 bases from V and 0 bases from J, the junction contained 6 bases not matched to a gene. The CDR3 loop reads CAKGLAGASSYEQYF. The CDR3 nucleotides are TGTGCCAAAGGACTAGCGGGGGCAAGCTCCTACGAGCAGTACTTC. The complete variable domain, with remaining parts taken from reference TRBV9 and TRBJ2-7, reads DSGVTQTPKHLITATGQRVTLRCSPRSGDLSVYWYQQSLDQGLQFLIQYYNGEERAKGNILERFSAQQFPDLHSELNLSSLELGDSALYFCAKGLAGASSYEQYFGPGTRLTVT.

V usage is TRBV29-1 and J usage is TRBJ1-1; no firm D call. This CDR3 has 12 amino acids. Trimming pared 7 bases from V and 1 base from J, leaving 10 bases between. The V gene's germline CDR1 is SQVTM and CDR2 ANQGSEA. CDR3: CSAELGNTEAFF. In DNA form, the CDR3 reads TGCAGCGCCGAACTCGGGAACACTGAAGCTTTCTTT.

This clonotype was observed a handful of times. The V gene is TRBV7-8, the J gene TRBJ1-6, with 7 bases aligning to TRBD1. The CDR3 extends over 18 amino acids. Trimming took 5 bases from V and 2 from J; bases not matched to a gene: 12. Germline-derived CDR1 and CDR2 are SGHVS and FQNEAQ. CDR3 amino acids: CASSAIGTARTYNSPLHF. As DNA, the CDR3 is TGTGCCAGCAGCGCGATTGGGACAGCAAGAACCTATAATTCACCCCTCCACTTT. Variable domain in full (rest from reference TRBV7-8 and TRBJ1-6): GAGVSQSPRYKVAKRGQDVALRCDPISGHVSLFWYQQALGQGPEFLTYFQNEAQLDKSGLPSDRFFAERPEGSVSTLKIQRTQQEDSAVYLCASSAIGTARTYNSPLHFGNGTRLTVT.

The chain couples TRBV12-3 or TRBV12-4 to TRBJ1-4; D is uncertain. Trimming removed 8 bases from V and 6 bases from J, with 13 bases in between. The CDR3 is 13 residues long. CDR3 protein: CASGASYYEKLFF. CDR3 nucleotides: TGTGCCAGCGGAGCCTCCTATTATGAAAAACTGTTTTTT.